This T cell receptor beta chain was sequenced during a study of shared clonotypes between healthy human individuals. CDR3 length: 15 residues. Looked up from germline, CDR1 is SGHKS and CDR2 is YYEKEE (reference sequence). Trimming stripped 2 bases from V and 2 bases from J, with 14 bases between. Partitioning of CD4+ cells yielded a CD45RA+ naive subset and a CD45RA-negative memory subset. TCRdb's copy holds only in-frame clones and misses some; the assay was immunoSEQ multiplex PCR. This sample carries over 850,000 clones, about 84% of them seen once, and the ten largest clones take under 0.6%. The V and J genes are TRBV5-5 and TRBJ2-7, with D possibly being TRBD2 (6 bases). This TCR was recovered from a young man in good health. Some clones in this sample may be carry-over from other donors' samples. The sample was memory CD4+ T cells from PBMCs. Subset reported: CD45RA-negative fraction. As DNA, the CDR3 is TGTGCCAGCAGCTTCCAGGGTGGGGGGACCTACGAGCAGTACTTC. Protein product: CASSFQGGGTYEQYF.